The rows below give T cell receptor beta chains drawn from one sample of a study of human T cells and chemical hapten exposure. TCRdb re-called the RACE reads with MiXCR, one entry per CDR3 protein. This table has some 400,000 distinct CDR3 sequences, 5.1% appearing once. The sequences come from whole blood, collected in connection with sensitization to the hapten diphenylcyclopropenone (DPC). The origin of the receptors is a woman between 45 and 65 years old with alopecia areata. Some clones in this sample may be carry-over from other donors' samples. The CDR3 runs from the conserved cysteine through the conserved F or W. The D gene is left open where the match is weak. Size is omitted from some rows. Given values are once, few, many or a class for expanded clones.

v_gene,len,d_gene,abundance,j_gene,CDR3nt,CDR3aa
TRBV12-3/TRBV12-4,13,NA,many,TRBJ1-4,TGTGCCAGCAGTTTTGGGGTCCGCGAAAAACTGTTTTTT,CASSFGVREKLFF
TRBV11-2,14,NA,NA,TRBJ2-5,TGTGCCAGCAGCTTACCGGACGGGCAAGAGACCCAGTACTTC,CASSLPDGQETQYF
TRBV4-3,13,NA,NA,TRBJ1-1,TGCGCCAGCAGCCGGGGAAGGAGGAGTGAAGCTTTCTTT,CASSRGRRSEAFF
TRBV7-9,15,TRBD2,many,TRBJ2-1,TGTGCCAGCAGTCCTCAGGGAGGGTTTTACAATGAGCAGTTCTTC,CASSPQGGFYNEQFF
TRBV28,12,NA,once,TRBJ1-1,TGTGCCAGCAGGGACCAAGGGACTGAAGCTTTCTTT,CASRDQGTEAFF
TRBV14,15,NA,many,TRBJ1-1,TGTGCCAGCAGCCAAGCGACAGCTATGAACACTGAAGCTTTCTTT,CASSQATAMNTEAFF
TRBV7-2,16,TRBD2,many,TRBJ2-1,TGTGCCAGCAGCTCCCCCTTTATTGGGGGGGACAATGAGCAGTTCTTC,CASSSPFIGGDNEQFF
TRBV12-3/TRBV12-4,13,TRBD1,NA,TRBJ1-1,TGTGCCAGCATTCGGGACAGGGACACTGAAGCTTTCTTT,CASIRDRDTEAFF
TRBV9,13,TRBD1,NA,TRBJ1-2,TGTGCCAGCAGCGTCGGACAGGGGCAAGGCTACACCTTC,CASSVGQGQGYTF
TRBV2,11,NA,many,TRBJ1-2,TGTGCCAGCAAGCCGAACTATGGCTACACCTTC,CASKPNYGYTF